The clone carrying this T cell receptor beta chain was found a few times. The entry originates in a study of regulatory T cells in long-lasting Graves disease. For TCR beta, libraries came from iRepertoire HTBI primers and Arm-PCR of CDR3 regions. TCRdb processed the multiplex PCR reads anew with MiXCR; each CDR3 protein has one entry. The sample lists 200,000 to 250,000 distinct CDR3 sequences, around 19% occurring once. The V end was cut by 11 bases, the J end by 2 bases, with 22 bases between. This CDR3 comprises 16 residues. The germline V gene has CDR1 MNHEY and CDR2 SMNVEV (reference sequence). The sample's time point: newly diagnosed GD, antithyroid drugs for less than 3 months. PBMCs were the source of the RNA used for TCR sequencing. These data also formed part of another study, on T cells in Graves' hyperthyroidism and ophthalmopathy.

The J gene is TRBJ1-3, the V gene TRBV27, with D maybe TRBD1 (6 bases). The starting material was peripheral blood mononuclear cells (PBMCs), obtained at new diagnosis, from a patient treated with antithyroid drugs. The receptor comes from a woman in her thirties with Graves disease. The CDR3 here is CASRKTRGGTGNTIYF. CDR3 DNA sequence: TGTGCCTCCAGAAAGACCAGGGGAGGTACTGGAAACACCATATATTTT.